The T cell receptor beta chain described here comes from a study of shared clonotypes between healthy human individuals. Study-level findings and limits: Roughly 5% was the fraction of naive CD4 clonotypes found shared across a few donors. Relative to memory subsets, naive subsets generally showed larger estimated richness.

Repertoires were generated with immunoSEQ multiplex PCR, while TCRdb's copy carries only in-frame clones and drops some. The sample lists about 1.9 million clones, 90% to 95% occurring once. The naive CD8 fraction comprised CD45RO-negative cells positively selected for CCR7 and excluded terminally differentiated effector memory CD45RA+ cells. For this clone: What it recognizes is unknown.

Trimming pared 3 bases from V and 2 bases from J, leaving 17 bases between. CDR3 length equals 16 residues. Germline loops: CDR1 MGHDK, CDR2 SYGVNS. The TCR was taken from a man younger than 35 in good health. Some clones in this sample may be carry-over from other donors' samples. This chain joins TRBV25-1 and TRBJ2-7; no clear D. The sample comprised naive CD8+ T cells from PBMCs. The CDR3 is CASSDLESEIPYEQYF. CDR3 in DNA: TGTGCCAGCAGTGACTTAGAATCTGAGATCCCCTACGAGCAGTACTTC.